The text below deals with one T cell receptor (beta chain). The source of the sample is a study of T cell responses to AZD1222 COVID-19 vaccine. Across the study: Doses given second, at about 4 or about 12 weeks, were pooled.

Libraries were prepared by immunoSEQ multiplex PCR; TCRdb keeps only in-frame clonotypes and omits some of them. The profile shows approximately 110,000 clones, more than 80% of them singletons. Germline trimming cut 8 bases from V and 1 base from J; bases unmatched to any gene: 6. The CDR3 spans 15 residues. In germline, CDR1 is MDHEN, CDR2 SYDVKM. The chain links TRBV28 to TRBJ2-2; 8 positions match TRBD1. The sample was peripheral blood, taken on day 0 of AZD1222 vaccination. The sequence was collected from an adult in good health. The CDR3 sequence is CASPPDRGNTGELFF. The CDR3 DNA reads TGTGCCAGCCCCCCCGACAGGGGGAACACCGGGGAGCTGTTTTTT.